The next 14 T cell receptor beta chains were all read from a single sample in a study of blood T cell repertoires in COVID-19. TCRdb's table, derived via immunoSEQ multiplex PCR, lists solely in-frame clones and lacks some. The repertoire holds about 150,000 clones, with 75% to 90% as singletons. The sequencing input was peripheral blood. The source of these receptors is a man in his 70s with acute or convalescent COVID-19.

This clone has just a few counts. J is TRBJ2-4 and V is TRBV7-9, with 9 bases fitting TRBD1. This CDR3 region has 15 residues. Germline CDR1 reads SEHNR; CDR2 reads FQNEAQ (reference sequence). V was pared by 5 bases and J by 9 bases, with 11 bases of the junction left unmatched. CDR3 region: CASSQTGQGFGIQYF. The DNA of the CDR3 is TGTGCCAGCAGCCAGACGGGACAGGGATTCGGCATTCAGTACTTC. Full variable domain (remainder filled in from reference TRBV7-9 and TRBJ2-4): DTGVSQNPRHKITKRGQNVTFRCDPISEHNRLYWYRQTLGQGPEFLTYFQNEAQLEKSRLLSDRFSAERPKGSFSTLEIQRTEQGDSAMYLCASSQTGQGFGIQYFGAGTRLSVL.

This clone was counted a single time. The chain is built from TRBV19 and TRBJ2-1; 7 bases line up with TRBD1. Germline V gene sequence: CDR1 LNHDA, CDR2 SQIVND (reference sequence). CDR3 length: 14 residues. V was pared by 7 bases and J by 8 bases, with 11 bases of the junction left unmatched. The CDR3 bases are TGTGCCAGTAAGGCCCAGGGGGAAAGGCATGAGCAGTTCTTC. Protein product: CASKAQGERHEQFF.

The chain employs TRBV7-2 and TRBJ2-2; D might be TRBD2 (5 bases). This CDR3 is 16 amino acids long. The V gene's germline CDR1 is SGHTA and CDR2 FQGNSA. Trimming took off 3 bases at V and 4 bases at J, with 15 bases between the two ends. This CDR3 is CASSFLRGSSTGELFF. The CDR3 DNA sequence: TGTGCCAGCAGCTTCCTTCGTGGGAGTAGCACCGGGGAGCTGTTTTTT. Drawing the rest from reference TRBV7-2 and TRBJ2-2, the complete variable domain is GAGVSQSPSNKVTEKGKDVELRCDPISGHTALYWYRQSLGQGLEFLIYFQGNSAPDKSGLPSDRFSAERTGGSVSTLTIQRTQQEDSAVYLCASSFLRGSSTGELFFGEGSRLTVL.

The chain links TRBV27 to TRBJ1-5; possibly TRBD1 for D (5 bases). Per germline, CDR1 MNHEY and CDR2 SMNVEV (reference sequence). The CDR3 runs 14 residues. V lost 3 bases and J lost 3, with 9 bases in between. CDR3 bases: TGTGCCAGCAGTTTGCAGGGAATCAATCAGCCCCAGCATTTT. It yields the protein CASSLQGINQPQHF.

The chain recombines TRBV12-5 with TRBJ1-3; D gene ambiguous. The CDR3 is 15 residues long. CDR1 is LGHNT and CDR2 is FRNRAP in the germline V gene. The germline V and J ends were trimmed by 1 base and 3 bases, with 10 bases remaining between them. The DNA for the CDR3 is TGTGCTAGTGGTTTGGGAACACAAAGTGGAAACACCATATATTTT. Translating it yields CASGLGTQSGNTIYF.

The chain uses TRBV5-1 and TRBJ2-5; 7 bases are a match to TRBD2. V lost 0 bases to trimming and J lost 2 bases; unmatched junction nucleotides: 7. CDR3 length equals 16 residues. Germline CDR1 and CDR2: SGHRS and YFSETQ. The CDR3 sequence is CASSLEAGVRQETQYF. The CDR3 nucleotides read TGCGCCAGCAGCTTGGAGGCGGGGGTTCGGCAAGAGACCCAGTACTTC. The whole variable domain, remainder taken from reference TRBV5-1 and TRBJ2-5, is KAGVTQTPRYLIKTRGQQVTLSCSPISGHRSVSWYQQTPGQGLQFLFEYFSETQRNKGNFPGRFSGRQFSNSRSEMNVSTLELGDSALYLCASSLEAGVRQETQYFGPGTRLLVL.

The V and J genes are TRBV28 and TRBJ2-7; D perhaps matches TRBD1 (5 bases). Per germline, CDR1 MDHEN and CDR2 SYDVKM. V gave up 4 bases and J gave up 4 bases, with 20 bases separating them. The length of the CDR3 is 16 residues. The CDR3 sequence is CASSSSGAGIMYEQYF. CDR3 DNA sequence: TGTGCCAGCAGTTCATCTGGGGCAGGGATCATGTACGAGCAGTACTTC.

The chain has TRBV4-1 and TRBJ1-4, with D uncertain. Trimming pared 0 bases from V and 13 bases from J, leaving 18 bases between. Per germline, CDR1 MGHRA and CDR2 YSYEKL. CDR3 length: 15 amino acids. Here the CDR3 reads CASSQEGTGETSLFF. Here the CDR3 DNA reads TGCGCCAGCAGCCAAGAAGGAACCGGGGAGACATCACTGTTTTTT.

This clone was seen a single time. V gene TRBV2 combines with J gene TRBJ2-1; TRBD2 matches at 7 bases. With 6 bases clipped from V and 10 bases from J, the junction kept 12 bases outside the gene matches. Germline CDR1 reads SNHLY; CDR2 reads FYNNEI. The CDR3 runs to 14 residues. CDR3 sequence reads: CASSPLAVVGEQFF. CDR3 bases: TGTGCCAGCAGCCCTCTAGCGGTAGTGGGGGAGCAGTTCTTC.

The chain recombines TRBV5-1 with TRBJ1-1, with D possibly being TRBD1 (6 bases). With 3 bases removed from V and 4 bases from J, the gap between germline ends came to 10 bases. From germline, CDR1 is SGHRS and CDR2 YFSETQ. The CDR3 is 13 amino acids. The CDR3 region is CASSSGGGTEAFF. The CDR3 coding sequence is TGCGCCAGCAGCTCTGGGGGCGGCACTGAAGCTTTCTTT.

This chain joins TRBV7-3 and TRBJ2-3, with D maybe TRBD2 (5 bases). The V end was cut by 1 base, the J end by 4 bases, with 15 bases between. Germline V CDR1 and CDR2: SGHTA, FQGTGA. There are 16 residues in the CDR3. The CDR3 reads CASSLMAASLADTQYF. As DNA, the CDR3 is TGTGCCAGCAGCTTAATGGCTGCTAGCCTCGCAGATACGCAGTATTTT.

This chain links TRBV12-3 or TRBV12-4 with TRBJ2-3; weak D call: TRBD1 (6 bases). CDR3 length: 13 residues. Trimming cost V 6 bases and J 3 bases, with 10 bases left between them. The CDR3 protein is CASRSTGTDTQYF. In DNA form, the CDR3 reads TGTGCCAGCAGAAGTACAGGGACAGATACGCAGTATTTT.

V is TRBV3-1 (or the pseudogene TRBV3-2) and J is TRBJ2-7, with TRBD1 matching 8 bases. The germline V gene encodes CDR1 LGHDT and CDR2 YNNKEL (reference sequence). V dropped 1 base and J dropped 7; count of bases not matched to a gene: 6. CDR3 length equals 14 residues. The CDR3 DNA reads TGTGCCAGCAGCCAAGGGGGCAGGGGGCCGGAGCAGTACTTC. Translated, it gives CASSQGGRGPEQYF.

A few counts support this clone. The rearrangement uses TRBV28 and TRBJ2-7, with TRBD1 matching 8 bases. Germline CDR1 is MDHEN and CDR2 is SYDVKM. Losses at the gene ends were 6 bases for V and 0 bases for J; bases not matched to a gene: 7. The length of the CDR3 is 15 residues. CDR3 in DNA: TGTGCCAGCAGCCTCACCGGGACAGGCTCCTACGAGCAGTACTTC. Translating it yields CASSLTGTGSYEQYF.